The source of this T cell receptor beta chain is a study of cytomegalovirus exposure and HLA in healthy donors. Concerning this clone itself: The target antigen is unknown.

Study conclusions and caveats: According to a later analysis, TCR clusters from the first cohort tended to co-occur in the approximately 120 validation repertoires. While the bulk of TCR sequences proved rare, some public TCRs turned up in many donors. The study put 150 to 200 TCR beta chains on its list as cytomegalovirus-associated.

Trimming took 5 bases from V and 13 from J; bases not matched to a gene: 8. The CDR3 has 12 residues. Germline CDR1 and CDR2: SGHTA and FQGNSA. Method: immunoSEQ multiplex PCR; TCRdb's copy keeps in-frame clones and lacks some. The sample includes about 300,000 clones, 70% to 90% seen only once; the top ten take roughly 1%. The chain couples TRBV7-2 to TRBJ2-1; the match to TRBD1 covers 7 bases. Sequencing was performed on PBMCs. This sequence was found in a woman younger than 30 in good health and CMV-seronegative. DNA of the CDR3: TGTGCCAGCAGCCCAGGGACAGTACTTCAGTTCTTC. The encoded protein is CASSPGTVLQFF.